This paragraph reports one TCR beta chain. Original analysis: Researchers report that nucleated cell counts were estimated from reference gene primer amplification. Clones were read by immunoSEQ multiplex PCR, and TCRdb kept only the in-frame ones, dropping some. For V, J and clone size, that table is used; D and trimming come from the DNA. This table holds 280,000 or so clones, about 86% found once. This entry is derived from a study of blood T cell repertoires in COVID-19. Background on the study: The samples span acute and convalescent COVID-19 from the United States, Italy and Spain. T cells, B-cell-depleted T cells, or PBMCs provided the cDNA or gDNA that served as material.

The CDR3 is 12 residues long. Trimming cost V 3 bases and J 7 bases, with 10 bases left between them. The germline V gene encodes CDR1 SGHRS and CDR2 YFSETQ. The V gene is TRBV5-1, the J gene TRBJ1-1, with D tentatively TRBD1 (6 bases). The sequenced material came from peripheral blood. This TCR was sampled from a woman in her twenties or thirties who had recovered from COVID-19. CDR3 in amino acids: CASSWGQDEAFF. The CDR3 region has the DNA TGCGCCAGCAGCTGGGGGCAGGATGAAGCTTTCTTT.